The 21 T cell receptor beta chains below come from one sample, sequenced in a study of blood T cell repertoires in COVID-19. Data came from immunoSEQ multiplex PCR; TCRdb stores just in-frame clones and leaves some out. The sample records over 150,000 clones, under 90% being singletons. Sequenced sample: PBMCs or T cells enriched from blood (not recorded which). The receptors here all came from a woman aged 55-69 years who had recovered from COVID-19.

This clone appeared a few times. The CDR3 loop is CASSVYPPTGGWSNQPQHF. CDR3 bases: TGTGCCAGCAGTGTTTATCCCCCGACAGGGGGTTGGTCGAATCAGCCCCAGCATTTT. The chain employs TRBV2 and TRBJ1-5; 9 positions agree with TRBD1. CDR3 length: 19 residues. The germline CDR1 and CDR2 sequences are SNHLY and FYNNEI. V gave up 4 bases and J gave up 4 bases; unmatched junction bases: 17.

This clone occurred a few times. The genes are TRBV5-4 and TRBJ2-7, with 13 bases identical to TRBD2. The germline V gene encodes CDR1 SGHNT and CDR2 YYREEE (reference sequence). This CDR3 is built from 15 residues. V trimming: 4 bases; J trimming: 4 bases; junction bases outside the gene matches: 5. CDR3 residues: CASSKGLAGTYEQYF. The DNA for the CDR3 is TGTGCCAGCAGCAAGGGACTAGCGGGAACGTACGAGCAGTACTTC.

The chain carries TRBV6-5 and TRBJ1-1; 7 bases are a match to TRBD1. Germline V gene data show CDR1 as MNHEY and CDR2 as SVGAGI. J lost 1 base, V lost 5 bases, and 7 bases had no gene match. The CDR3 is 15 residues long. The CDR3 spells CASSRRRTGNTEAFF. Written as DNA, the CDR3 is TGTGCCAGCAGTCGACGAAGGACAGGGAACACTGAAGCTTTCTTT.

V gene TRBV11-2 combines with J gene TRBJ2-1; TRBD2 matches 11 bases. This CDR3 region has 15 residues. The V and J ends lost 1 base and 7 bases, in that order; junction bases with no gene match: 3. Looked up from germline, CDR1 is SGHAT and CDR2 is FQNNGV. The CDR3 nucleotides are TGTGCCAGCAGCTTAGCTAGCGGGGGGCGAAATGAGCAGTTCTTC. Translated, it gives CASSLASGGRNEQFF.

This chain links TRBV29-1 with TRBJ2-6; 7 nucleotides agree with TRBD2. V gave up 4 bases and J gave up 1 base; unmatched junction bases: 4. This CDR3 has 15 amino acids. In germline, CDR1 is SQVTM, CDR2 ANQGSEA. CDR3 sequence (DNA): TGCAGCGTTGGGTACGGGGGGTCTGGGGCCAACGTCCTGACTTTC. Translated: CSVGYGGSGANVLTF.

This clone has just a few counts. This chain uses TRBV5-6 with TRBJ1-2, with 8 nucleotides matching TRBD1. The CDR3 totals 12 residues. V lost 3 bases, J lost 6 bases, and 1 base stayed unmatched. CDR1 and CDR2 (germline): SGHDT, YYEEEE. CDR3 region: CASSWTGNGYTF. The CDR3 region has the DNA TGTGCCAGCAGCTGGACAGGGAATGGCTACACCTTC.

The V call is TRBV5-1, the J call TRBJ1-4; 7 positions match TRBD1. V was clipped by 5 bases and J by 8 bases; unmatched bases: 6. This CDR3 has 13 amino acids. Per the germline V gene, CDR1 is SGHRS and CDR2 is YFSETQ. The CDR3 region has the DNA TGCGCCAGCAGAGGAACAGGGGACGAAAAACTGTTTTTT. Encoded protein: CASRGTGDEKLFF.

This clone showed up many times. The chain recombines TRBV7-2 with TRBJ1-2, with TRBD1 matching 9 bases. With V trimmed by 5 bases and J by 7 bases, 14 bases remained unmatched. This CDR3 is built from 16 residues. The germline V gene encodes CDR1 SGHTA and CDR2 FQGNSA. CDR3 region: CASSGTGTGSRSGYTF. The CDR3 nucleotides read TGTGCCAGCAGCGGTACCGGGACAGGGTCTCGATCTGGCTACACCTTC.

The gene calls are TRBV30 and TRBJ1-6; no clear D gene. Germline CDR1 GTSNPN, CDR2 SVGIG (reference sequence). Trimming took off 4 bases at V and 9 bases at J, with 16 bases between the two ends. The CDR3 extends over 14 amino acids. CDR3 bases: TGTGCCTGGATTGCGGGGTACGGTGGTTCACCCCTCCACTTT. The encoded protein is CAWIAGYGGSPLHF.

V gene TRBV25-1 combines with J gene TRBJ1-2; unclear D gene. Trimming left V 9 bases short and J 6 bases short, with 14 bases between. This CDR3 contains 12 residues. The V gene's germline CDR1 is MGHDK and CDR2 SYGVNS. As DNA, the CDR3 is TGTGCCAGTTGGGCGGGGAAAGATGGCTACACCTTC. Translating it yields CASWAGKDGYTF.

The chain couples TRBV24-1 to TRBJ1-1; 8 bases fit TRBD1. After removal of 4 bases from V and 11 bases from J, the junction contained 8 bases not matched to a gene. The CDR3 has 13 amino acids. Per germline, CDR1 KGHDR and CDR2 SFDVKD. This CDR3 is CATSDSRTGWAFF. In DNA form, the CDR3 reads TGTGCCACCAGTGACTCTAGGACAGGGTGGGCTTTCTTT.

The gene calls are TRBV5-1 and TRBJ2-4, with TRBD2 as a possible D gene (5 bases). V lost 2 bases, J lost 2 bases, and 14 bases lay in between. The CDR3 is 16 amino acids. Germline-derived CDR1 and CDR2 are SGHRS and YFSETQ. For the CDR3, the DNA is TGCGCCAGCAGCTTCGGTTTAGGGAGTACCAAAAACATTCAGTACTTC. Amino acids: CASSFGLGSTKNIQYF.

The J gene is TRBJ2-7, the V gene TRBV3-1 (or the pseudogene TRBV3-2); 7 bases agree with TRBD2. The CDR3 contains 16 residues. The germline V gene encodes CDR1 LGHDT and CDR2 YNNKEL (reference sequence). V shed 3 bases, J shed 2 bases, and the junction held 10 bases outside the gene matches. CDR3 loop: CASSQGGTRDPYEQYF. The CDR3, as DNA: TGTGCCAGCAGCCAGGGGGGGACCAGGGATCCCTACGAGCAGTACTTC.

The chain is built from TRBV6-5 and TRBJ1-1; perhaps TRBD1 as D (6 bases). CDR1 is MNHEY, CDR2 SVGAGI, per germline. This CDR3 region has 14 residues. Trimming left V 5 bases short and J 2 bases short, with 12 bases between. The CDR3 DNA is TGTGCCAGCAGTCCCTCCGGGACAAACACTGAAGCTTTCTTT. Translated: CASSPSGTNTEAFF.

The chain carries TRBV7-9 and TRBJ2-3, with 10 bases that match TRBD2. This CDR3 has 15 amino acids. J was trimmed by 11 bases and V by 2 bases; bases with no gene match: 10. Germline loops: CDR1 SEHNR, CDR2 FQNEAQ (reference sequence). The chain's CDR3 is CASSLSPNIAGGQYF. Here the CDR3 DNA reads TGTGCCAGCAGCTTATCACCGAACATAGCGGGGGGGCAGTATTTT.

The chain recombines TRBV9 with TRBJ1-1, with a weak D call TRBD1 (5 bases). The CDR3 has 15 residues. Germline V gene sequence: CDR1 SGDLS, CDR2 YYNGEE. Trimming took off 3 bases at V and 0 bases at J, with 12 bases between the two ends. CDR3 sequence reads: CASSAREGMNTEAFF. Written as DNA, the CDR3 is TGTGCCAGCAGCGCCCGGGAGGGGATGAACACTGAAGCTTTCTTT.

Comments on this clone: The junction differs from germline at one of its ends, possibly a read error. The rearrangement uses TRBV29-1 and TRBJ1-3, with D possibly being TRBD1 (5 bases). Per germline, CDR1 SQVTM and CDR2 ANQGSEA. This CDR3 is built from 11 residues. The CDR3 DNA sequence: TGCAGCGTTGAGGAGGGGCCCCATTTTGATTTT. This gives the protein CSVEEGPHFDF.

The rearrangement links TRBV30 to TRBJ2-3; 7 bases match TRBD2. Trimming took 3 bases from V and 7 from J; bases not matched to a gene: 7. The CDR3 loop spans 13 amino acids. Germline V gene lookup returns CDR1 GTSNPN and CDR2 SVGIG (reference sequence). The DNA of the CDR3 is TGTGCCTGGAGGGGGAGGGATCGATATACGCAGTATTTT. It yields the protein CAWRGRDRYTQYF.

V is TRBV13 and J is TRBJ2-7; possible D gene TRBD2, 6 bases. Germline CDR1 is PRHDT and CDR2 is FYEKMQ (reference sequence). The CDR3 extends over 16 amino acids. With 5 bases removed from V and 5 bases from J, the gap between germline ends came to 22 bases. The CDR3 coding sequence is TGTGCCAGCAGCCGCCGGGGGAAGGTAACATACCACGAGCAGTACTTC. Translation gives CASSRRGKVTYHEQYF.

The CDR3 is CASSPPKGGVNTEAFF. The CDR3 nucleotides are TGTGCCAGCTCACCACCCAAGGGGGGGGTGAACACTGAAGCTTTCTTT. V and J are TRBV18 and TRBJ1-1, with D possibly TRBD1 on 6 matching bases. The CDR3 spans 16 residues. Trimming pared 0 bases from V and 0 bases from J, leaving 11 bases between. The germline CDR1 and CDR2 sequences are KGHSH and LQKENI.

The rearrangement joins TRBV19 to TRBJ1-2; perhaps TRBD1 as D (6 bases). Germline lookup yields CDR1 LNHDA and CDR2 SQIVND (reference sequence). V lost 1 base to trimming and J lost 5 bases, with 17 bases between them. This CDR3 has 16 amino acids. CDR3 DNA: TGTGCCAGTAGTATAGCCAGCGGGGGCACTTTTTATGGCTACACCTTC. It specifies CASSIASGGTFYGYTF.